The rows below give T cell receptor beta chains drawn from one sample of a study of OX40 agonist ivuxolimab in advanced cancers. Repertoires were generated with immunoSEQ multiplex PCR, while TCRdb's copy carries only in-frame clones and drops some. The table has more than 65,000 clones, approximately 91% seen once. The sample consisted of CD4+ or CD8+ T cells sorted from blood, taken in a trial of the OX40 agonist ivuxolimab. These receptors came from an adult with an advanced solid tumor such as melanoma, head and neck, liver or kidney cancer. Both conserved end residues are part of each CDR3. D genes are given only for firm matches. Rows may omit the clone size; those that give it use once, few, many or a size class.

>TRBV18|NA|TRBJ2-6|NA
CASSPEQSSGANVLTF
TGTGCCAGCTCACCGGAACAGAGCTCTGGGGCCAACGTCCTGACTTTC
>TRBV7-2|NA|TRBJ2-7|NA
CASTPGLSHEQYF
TGTGCCAGCACCCCGGGACTTTCCCACGAGCAGTACTTC
>TRBV29-1|once|TRBJ1-1|TRBD1
CSAFRTGAYSTEAFF
TGCAGCGCCTTTAGGACAGGGGCTTATTCCACTGAAGCTTTCTTT
>TRBV6-5|NA|TRBJ1-3|NA
CASRITGSGNTIYF
TGTGCCAGCAGGATAACAGGATCTGGAAACACCATATATTTT
>TRBV5-6|NA|TRBJ2-3|TRBD2
CASSWGPAGGPGTDTQYF
TGTGCCAGCAGCTGGGGCCCAGCGGGAGGGCCTGGCACAGATACGCAGTATTTT
>TRBV27|NA|TRBJ2-4|NA
CASSPRQPGPKNIQYF
TGTGCCAGCAGTCCCCGACAGCCGGGACCCAAAAACATTCAGTACTTC
>TRBV2|NA|TRBJ1-6|NA
CASSEVRGNSPLHF
TGTGCCAGCAGTGAAGTTCGGGGGAATTCACCCCTCCACTTT
>TRBV28|NA|TRBJ2-5|NA
CASSIPGQWAQYF
TGTGCCAGCAGTATACCTGGACAGTGGGCCCAGTACTTC
>TRBV2|NA|TRBJ2-3|NA
CASSDPTPGTDTQYF
TGTGCCAGCAGTGACCCGACCCCTGGCACAGATACGCAGTATTTT
>TRBV19|NA|TRBJ2-5|TRBD2
CASSMGTSGTLQETQYF
TGTGCCAGTAGTATGGGGACTAGCGGGACCCTCCAAGAGACCCAGTACTTC
>TRBV5-1|once|TRBJ1-1|NA
CASSLSLDTEAFF
TGCGCCAGCAGCTTGTCCTTGGACACTGAAGCTTTCTTT
>TRBV6-6|NA|TRBJ2-7|TRBD1
CASKDRVPHEQYF
TGTGCCAGCAAAGACAGGGTGCCCCACGAGCAGTACTTC
>TRBV5-1|NA|TRBJ1-1|TRBD1
CASSPSGTVGVSGTEAFF
TGCGCCAGCAGCCCATCCGGGACAGTCGGGGTTTCGGGCACTGAAGCTTTCTTT
>TRBV10-1|NA|TRBJ2-7|TRBD2
CASSEGGAGANEQYF
TGCGCCAGCAGTGAGGGGGGAGCGGGAGCCAACGAGCAGTACTTC
>TRBV7-3|NA|TRBJ2-5|NA
CASSAGRWETQYF
TGTGCCAGCAGCGCGGGCAGGTGGGAGACCCAGTACTTC
>TRBV28|NA|TRBJ1-4|TRBD1
CASSLPGQGATNEKLFF
TGTGCCAGCAGTTTACCGGGACAGGGGGCGACTAATGAAAAACTGTTTTTT
>TRBV2|NA|TRBJ1-5|NA
CASKPGSEARQPQHF
TGTGCCAGCAAGCCGGGGTCCGAGGCTCGACAGCCCCAGCATTTT
>TRBV10-3|NA|TRBJ1-5|NA
CAISRHGDSNQPQHF
TGTGCCATCAGCCGCCACGGAGATAGCAATCAGCCCCAGCATTTT
>TRBV29-1|NA|TRBJ2-7|TRBD2
CSVGASGPYEQYF
TGCAGCGTAGGGGCTAGCGGACCTTACGAGCAGTACTTC
>TRBV7-3|NA|TRBJ1-3|NA
CASSPNPNSGNTIYF
TGTGCCAGCAGCCCGAACCCGAACTCTGGAAACACCATATATTTT